The 14 T cell receptor beta chains listed next were all sequenced from one sample in a study of CD8 T cells in ankylosing spondylitis. Each CDR3 protein gets one entry after TCRdb re-called the 5' RACE reads with MiXCR. The sample lists 250,000 to 300,000 distinct CDR3 sequences; about 20% were seen once. Sequencing was performed on blood, either unsorted or a sorted T cell fraction (not recorded which). These receptors all stem from a male donor with ankylosing spondylitis or in good health (not recorded which).

This clonotype was recorded a few times. V usage is TRBV29-1 and J usage is TRBJ1-2; TRBD1 is a possible D gene (6 bases). V dropped 4 bases and J dropped 0 bases, with 9 bases sitting between them. The CDR3 spans 13 residues. Germline V gene sequence: CDR1 SQVTM, CDR2 ANQGSEA. CDR3 nucleotides: TGCAGCGTTGGGACAGTCGCTAACTATGGCTACACCTTC. As protein: CSVGTVANYGYTF.

This clonotype was recorded a few times. The genes are TRBV5-6 and TRBJ1-5, with 11 bases identical to TRBD1. With 0 bases clipped from V and 5 bases from J, the junction kept 1 base outside the gene matches. From germline, CDR1 is SGHDT and CDR2 YYEEEE. The CDR3 consists of 15 residues. CDR3 in amino acids: CASSLEGQGDQPQHF. CDR3 coding DNA: TGTGCCAGCAGCTTGGAGGGACAGGGGGATCAGCCCCAGCATTTT.

This clonotype was seen a handful of times. This may arise from a read error, as a much more abundant clone is one base away. The rearrangement links TRBV4-2 to TRBJ2-7; weak D call: TRBD2 (6 bases). CDR1 is LGHNA, CDR2 YNFKEQ, per germline. This CDR3 is 15 amino acids long. Written as DNA, the CDR3 is TGTGTCAGCAGCCAAGATCCCGGGAGCACCTACGAGCAGTACTTC. Protein product: CVSSQDPGSTYEQYF.

This clonotype appeared many times. This chain connects TRBV29-1 to TRBJ2-3; TRBD2 aligns across 8 bases. V shed 0 bases, J shed 3 bases, and the junction held 8 bases outside the gene matches. The CDR3 contains 16 residues. Germline V gives CDR1 SQVTM, CDR2 ANQGSEA. Written as DNA, the CDR3 is TGCAGCGTTGAAGATCCAGAAGCGGGAGTGACAGATACGCAGTATTTT. Amino acids: CSVEDPEAGVTDTQYF.

This clonotype was observed a few times. This chain uses TRBV12-3 or TRBV12-4 with TRBJ2-1; no definite D call. Trimming took off 7 bases at V and 0 bases at J, with 10 bases between the two ends. CDR3 length equals 14 residues. CDR3 bases: TGTGCCAGCACCTGGGGTAGCTCCTACAATGAGCAGTTCTTC. Its translation: CASTWGSSYNEQFF.

The rearrangement uses TRBV5-8 and TRBJ2-7; a possible D gene is TRBD2 (5 bases). The CDR3 contains 13 residues. The germline CDR1 and CDR2 sequences are SGHTS and YDEGEE. The V end was cut by 0 bases, the J end by 9 bases, with 13 bases between. Here the CDR3 reads CASSLAEARGQYF. The DNA of the CDR3 is TGTGCCAGCAGCTTGGCGGAGGCGCGTGGGCAGTACTTC.

This chain links TRBV4-1 with TRBJ2-1, with 7 nucleotides matching TRBD1. The CDR3 consists of 19 residues. Germline V gives CDR1 MGHRA, CDR2 YSYEKL. The trim removed 2 bases at V and 4 bases at J, leaving 17 bases unmatched. This CDR3 reads CASSQQGGASPVGYNEQFF. The CDR3, as DNA: TGCGCCAGCAGCCAACAAGGGGGCGCGAGCCCCGTGGGGTACAATGAGCAGTTCTTC.

This clonotype was found many times. The chain has TRBV29-1 and TRBJ2-7, with 7 positions matching TRBD2. Trimming cost V 2 bases and J 2 bases; bases outside gene matches: 6. The length of the CDR3 is 14 residues. The germline V gene has CDR1 SQVTM and CDR2 ANQGSEA. The CDR3 DNA reads TGCAGCGTTGAAAGCCAGCGGGAAACCTACGAGCAGTACTTC. Its protein is CSVESQRETYEQYF.

The genes are TRBV4-1 and TRBJ1-5, with a tentative D call TRBD1 (5 bases). The CDR3 length is 13 residues. The germline gives CDR1 MGHRA, CDR2 YSYEKL. Trimming pared 3 bases from V and 3 bases from J, leaving 6 bases between. The CDR3 is CASSQGDNQPQHF. DNA for the CDR3: TGCGCCAGCAGCCAGGGGGACAATCAGCCCCAGCATTTT.

The chain joins TRBV6-6 to TRBJ1-1; D gene unclear. Germline assignment: CDR1 MNHNY and CDR2 SVGAGI (reference sequence). V was shortened by 5 bases and J by 4 bases, with 11 bases between the two germline ends. The CDR3 length is 13 residues. The CDR3 bases are TGTGCCAGCAGTGGAGACTGGACCACTGAAGCTTTCTTT. Translating it yields CASSGDWTTEAFF.

V gene TRBV11-1 combines with J gene TRBJ2-5, with D possibly matching TRBD1 (5 bases). The germline gives CDR1 SGHAT, CDR2 FQDESV (reference sequence). This CDR3 comprises 22 residues. V was shortened by 0 bases and J by 1 base, with 30 bases between the two germline ends. The CDR3 is CASSLAFPPLGWGPEFQETQYF. The CDR3 coding sequence is TGTGCCAGCAGCTTAGCTTTCCCACCTCTGGGATGGGGCCCAGAATTCCAAGAGACCCAGTACTTC.

The J gene is TRBJ2-5, the V gene TRBV5-6, with unresolved D. Germline-derived CDR1 and CDR2 are SGHDT and YYEEEE. V was shortened by 0 bases and J by 5 bases, with 14 bases between the two germline ends. The CDR3 runs to 15 residues. This CDR3 is CASSLVGGLVETQYF. The CDR3 bases are TGTGCCAGCAGCTTGGTAGGTGGGCTAGTGGAGACCCAGTACTTC. The variable domain in full, with the rest retrieved from reference TRBV5-6 and TRBJ2-5, is DAGVTQSPTHLIKTRGQQVTLRCSPKSGHDTVSWYQQALGQGPQFIFQYYEEEERQRGNFPDRFSGHQFPNYSSELNVNALLLGDSALYLCASSLVGGLVETQYFGPGTRLLVL.

This chain joins TRBV29-1 and TRBJ1-2, with TRBD1 matching 7 bases. The V gene's germline CDR1 is SQVTM and CDR2 ANQGSEA. The CDR3 runs 13 residues. The V and J ends lost 4 bases and 0 bases, in that order; junction bases with no gene match: 2. The CDR3 sequence is CSVVGTANYGYTF. DNA for the CDR3: TGCAGCGTTGTTGGGACAGCTAACTATGGCTACACCTTC. Variable domain in full (rest from reference TRBV29-1 and TRBJ1-2): SAVISQKPSRDICQRGTSLTIQCQVDSQVTMMFWYRQQPGQSLTLIATANQGSEATYESGFVIDKFPISRPNLTFSTLTVSNMSPEDSSIYLCSVVGTANYGYTFGSGTRLTVV.

This clonotype occurred many times. V usage is TRBV9 and J usage is TRBJ1-3, with D perhaps TRBD1 (6 bases). The CDR3 spans 14 residues. Germline loops: CDR1 SGDLS, CDR2 YYNGEE. Trimming pared 0 bases from V and 5 bases from J, leaving 9 bases between. The CDR3 nucleotides read TGTGCCAGCAGCGTAGTAGGACAGAGAAACACCATATATTTT. Its protein is CASSVVGQRNTIYF.